This T cell receptor beta chain derives from a study of blood T cell repertoires in COVID-19. Study context: Some COVID-19 samples were acute and others convalescent; all came from the United States, Italy and Spain. In each case, the material was cDNA or gDNA derived from T cells, B-cell-depleted T cells, or PBMCs.

The data were produced by immunoSEQ multiplex PCR, yet TCRdb's version contains in-frame clones alone and is incomplete. This sample yields 310,000 or so clones, of which around 89% are seen a single time; over 8% belongs to the top ten. Concerning this clone: The sample contains more than one DNA sequence encoding this CDR3.

In assigning cohorts, the study relied on participant-reported clinical history. This receptor was obtained from a woman in her forties who had recovered from COVID-19. Sequenced: PBMCs or T cells enriched from blood (not recorded which).

CDR3 protein: CASSPGQGPGNTIYF. In nucleotides, the CDR3 is TGTGCCAGCTCCCCGGGACAGGGACCTGGAAACACCATATATTTT. This sequence joins TRBV7-6 and TRBJ1-3; 9 positions agree with TRBD1. V was pared by 8 bases and J by 2 bases, with 7 bases of the junction left unmatched. The germline V gene encodes CDR1 SGHVS and CDR2 FNYEAQ. The CDR3 runs 15 residues.